The 29 T cell receptor beta chains in this list originate from one sample, sequenced in a study of regulatory T cells in long-lasting Graves disease. The authors built TCR beta libraries using iRepertoire HTBI primers and Arm-PCR of CDR3 regions. TCRdb ran MiXCR on the multiplex PCR reads and lists one entry per CDR3 protein. The profile covers 320,000 or so distinct CDR3 sequences, with approximately 20% appearing a single time and roughly 35% taken by the ten largest. Time point of the sample: newly diagnosed GD, antithyroid drugs for less than 3 months. Extracted RNA from PBMCs served as the source of the TCR library. The specimen comprised peripheral blood mononuclear cells (PBMCs), sampled at new diagnosis, from a patient treated with antithyroid drugs. These receptors all come from a female donor with Graves disease.

The chain couples TRBV9 to TRBJ2-5, with D perhaps TRBD1 (6 bases). The CDR3 runs 16 residues. V was pared by 4 bases and J by 5 bases, with 21 bases between. Germline loops: CDR1 SGDLS, CDR2 YYNGEE. CDR3 DNA sequence: TGTGCCAGCAGCCTTACAGGAAGGGGGAGTCGGGAGACCCAGTACTTC. Translated, it gives CASSLTGRGSRETQYF. Full variable domain (missing parts from reference TRBV9 and TRBJ2-5): DSGVTQTPKHLITATGQRVTLRCSPRSGDLSVYWYQQSLDQGLQFLIQYYNGEERAKGNILERFSAQQFPDLHSELNLSSLELGDSALYFCASSLTGRGSRETQYFGPGTRLLVL.

There are many counts of this clonotype. The chain joins TRBV7-6 to TRBJ2-3; 7 nucleotides line up with TRBD2. Germline trimming cut 3 bases from V and 1 base from J; bases unmatched to any gene: 10. The CDR3 loop spans 17 amino acids. CDR1 and CDR2 from the germline V gene are SGHVS and FNYEAQ. The CDR3 region has the DNA TGTGCCAGCAGCTTGACCCGGGGAGGGAGGGGCACAGATACGCAGTATTTT. Its protein is CASSLTRGGRGTDTQYF.

The genes are TRBV6-1 and TRBJ1-4; no reliable D call. From germline, CDR1 is MNHNS and CDR2 SASEGT. Trimming took 7 bases from V and 0 from J, leaving 9 bases between them. This CDR3 contains 14 residues. DNA of the CDR3: TGTGCCAGCAAGAGAAGTGCAACTAATGAAAAACTGTTTTTT. Amino acids: CASKRSATNEKLFF.

V usage is TRBV6-2 or TRBV6-3 and J usage is TRBJ2-1; the match to TRBD2 covers 11 bases. CDR1 is MNHEY, CDR2 SVGEGT, per germline. Losses at the gene ends were 6 bases for V and 8 bases for J; bases not matched to a gene: 6. CDR3 size: 14 residues. CDR3 loop: CASSLLAGVYEQFF. The CDR3, as DNA: TGTGCCAGCAGCCTACTAGCGGGAGTTTATGAGCAGTTCTTC.

This clonotype was picked up a small number of times. J is TRBJ1-2 and V is TRBV11-3; D remains ambiguous. The CDR3 spans 13 residues. The germline V gene has CDR1 SGHNT and CDR2 YENEEA. V was cut by 7 bases and J by 4 bases, with 13 bases left in between. In DNA, the CDR3 is TGTGCCAGCACCGACGGAACCCGCTATGGCTACACCTTC. Protein sequence: CASTDGTRYGYTF.

This clonotype was seen many times. CDR3 in amino acids: CASSSGTAYEQYF. Here the CDR3 DNA reads TGTGCCAGCAGCTCCGGGACAGCCTACGAGCAGTACTTC. The chain joins TRBV12-3 or TRBV12-4 to TRBJ2-7; 7 nucleotides align to TRBD1. The CDR3 sequence is 13 residues long. Trimming at V came to 6 bases and at J to 2 bases, leaving 4 bases not matched to a gene.

There are many counts of this clonotype. V is TRBV12-3 or TRBV12-4 and J is TRBJ2-7; 14 bases are shared with TRBD2. J lost 3 bases, V lost 5 bases, and 3 bases had no gene match. The CDR3 consists of 15 residues. The CDR3 loop reads CASSRTSGRFYEQYF. Here the CDR3 DNA reads TGTGCCAGCAGTCGGACTAGCGGGAGGTTCTACGAGCAGTACTTC.

This chain joins TRBV25-1 and TRBJ2-1; D is possibly TRBD2 (5 bases). The CDR3 has 15 residues. Germline CDR1 MGHDK, CDR2 SYGVNS. The V gene lost 4 bases and the J gene lost 0 bases, with 10 bases spanning the gap. The CDR3 sequence is CASSVVGSSYNEQFF. CDR3 bases: TGTGCCAGCAGTGTTGTAGGGAGCTCCTACAATGAGCAGTTCTTC. Variable domain in full (rest from reference TRBV25-1 and TRBJ2-1): EADIYQTPRYLVIGTGKKITLECSQTMGHDKMYWYQQDPGMELHLIHYSYGVNSTEKGDLSSESTVSRIRTEHFPLTLESARPSHTSQYLCASSVVGSSYNEQFFGPGTRLTVL.

This clonotype was recorded a few times. Since a much larger clone is just one base distant, this may be a read error. This CDR3 reads CASSELGGVAETQYF. CDR3 nucleotides: TGTGCCAGCAGTGAACTGGGTGGCGTGGCGGAGACCCAGTACTTC. V usage is TRBV25-1 and J usage is TRBJ2-5; D gene unclear. Germline values: CDR1 MGHDK, CDR2 SYGVNS. V dropped 2 bases and J dropped 5 bases, with 15 bases sitting between them. This CDR3 has 15 amino acids.

The chain has TRBV9 and TRBJ2-1, with D uncertain. Looked up from germline, CDR1 is SGDLS and CDR2 is YYNGEE. CDR3 length: 14 residues. The V and J ends lost 0 bases and 8 bases respectively, with 12 bases between them. CDR3 sequence (DNA): TGTGCCAGCAGCGTAGTTCGGCTACGGGATGAGCAGTTCTTC. Amino acids: CASSVVRLRDEQFF.

This clonotype was counted at least ten times. The chain combines TRBV30 with TRBJ2-5, with TRBD1 matching 10 bases. CDR3 length: 17 amino acids. The J segment lost 5 bases and the V segment lost 0 bases, leaving 12 bases of the junction unmatched. CDR1 is GTSNPN and CDR2 is SVGIG in the germline V gene (reference sequence). CDR3 bases: TGTGCCTGGAGTGTAACGGGACAGGGGAGTAGGTGGGAGACCCAGTACTTC. Its translation: CAWSVTGQGSRWETQYF. Using reference TRBV30 and TRBJ2-5 for the parts outside the CDR3, the full variable domain is SQTIHQWPATLVQPVGSPLSLECTVEGTSNPNLYWYRQAAGRGLQLLFYSVGIGQISSEVPQNLSASRPQDRQFILSSKKLLLSDSGFYLCAWSVTGQGSRWETQYFGPGTRLLVL.

With regard to this clonotype: A much larger clone is a single base away; this may be a read error. The CDR3 DNA sequence: TGTGCCGGCATCCCGGGTGATGCTCGAGGAGCTAGCTACGAGCAGTACTTC. This sequence encodes CAGIPGDARGASYEQYF. The gene calls are TRBV7-8 and TRBJ2-4; D is uncertain. The DNA end is more similar to TRBJ2-7, so the J call may be wrong. The CDR3 extends over 17 amino acids. Germline CDR1 and CDR2: SGHVS and FQNEAQ.

With respect to this clonotype: A read error may account for a junction end that differs from germline. The V and J genes are TRBV4-1 and TRBJ1-2, with D possibly TRBD1 on 6 matching bases. CDR1 and CDR2 from the germline V gene are MGHRA and YSYEKL. The CDR3 is 15 amino acids. This CDR3 reads CASSQEHRDGYGHTF. In nucleotides, the CDR3 is TGCGCCAGCAGCCAAGAGCACAGGGATGGCTATGGCCACACCTTC.

V usage is TRBV30 and J usage is TRBJ1-1; TRBD1 is a possible D gene (6 bases). Germline CDR1 reads GTSNPN; CDR2 reads SVGIG (reference sequence). The CDR3 length is 12 residues. Between the trimmed V and J ends, which lost 4 bases and 11 bases, there was a span of 17 bases. The CDR3 nucleotides read TGTGCCTGGAACCAGGGGCGGGGGGTTGCTTTCTTT. This translates into CAWNQGRGVAFF.

This clonotype was seen many times. The V and J genes are TRBV7-9 and TRBJ1-2; 8 nucleotides match TRBD1. The ends lost 6 bases at V and 4 bases at J; junction bases unmatched: 7. CDR3 length: 14 residues. Germline V gene data show CDR1 as SEHNR and CDR2 as FQNEAQ (reference sequence). The CDR3, as DNA: TGTGCCAGCAGGCCTGGACAGGGCCTCTATGGCTACACCTTC. This gives the protein CASRPGQGLYGYTF.

This clonotype came up many times. The rearrangement joins TRBV6-5 to TRBJ2-1; the D call may be TRBD1 or TRBD2 (6 bases each). The germline CDR1 and CDR2 sequences are MNHEY and SVGAGI. The germline V and J ends were trimmed by 0 bases and 3 bases, with 12 bases remaining between them. The CDR3 totals 16 residues. CDR3 sequence: CASSYSGAGNYNEQFF. The DNA for the CDR3 is TGTGCCAGCAGTTACTCGGGGGCGGGAAACTACAATGAGCAGTTCTTC.

This clonotype was detected ten times or more. The chain couples TRBV10-3 to TRBJ2-1, with 9 bases fitting TRBD2. V lost 7 bases and J lost 6; bases outside the gene matches: 4. In germline, CDR1 is ENHRY, CDR2 SYGVKD. The CDR3 extends over 13 amino acids. CDR3 sequence reads: CAIKGTSLNEQFF. The CDR3 DNA follows: TGTGCCATCAAGGGGACTAGCCTCAATGAGCAGTTCTTC.

The rearrangement joins TRBV28 to TRBJ1-2, with TRBD1 identical over 9 bases. V dropped 3 bases and J dropped 3; count of bases not matched to a gene: 5. The CDR3 length is 15 residues. Germline V CDR1 and CDR2: MDHEN, SYDVKM. CDR3 amino acids: CASSLNNRGHYGYTF. In DNA form, the CDR3 reads TGTGCCAGCAGTTTGAATAACAGGGGGCACTATGGCTACACCTTC.

This clonotype has a count of ten or more. The V gene is TRBV2, the J gene TRBJ2-6, with D unclear. The CDR3 contains 15 residues. CDR1 and CDR2 (germline): SNHLY, FYNNEI. Trimming cost V 6 bases and J 0 bases, with 9 bases left between them. In DNA form, the CDR3 reads TGTGCCAGCAGGGACCGTAGCTCTGGGGCCAACGTCCTGACTTTC. It is translated as CASRDRSSGANVLTF.

The chain has TRBV6-1 and TRBJ2-7; possible D gene TRBD2, 6 bases. Trimming took off 5 bases at V and 7 bases at J, with 18 bases between the two ends. CDR1 MNHNS and CDR2 SASEGT come from the germline V gene. The CDR3 sequence is 14 residues long. Written as DNA, the CDR3 is TGTGCCAGCAGTAAAGGCGGGACTCCGGGGGAGCAGTACTTC. It yields the protein CASSKGGTPGEQYF.

As regards this clonotype: A far larger clone is off by one base, so a read error is likely. The chain links TRBV2 to TRBJ2-5; TRBD2 agrees at 8 bases. Germline V gives CDR1 SNHLY, CDR2 FYNNEI. J was trimmed by 11 bases and V by 8 bases; bases with no gene match: 16. The CDR3 has 14 residues. The CDR3 loop reads CASGLAGTTREQYF. The CDR3 nucleotides are TGTGCCAGCGGTTTAGCGGGGACCACGAGGGAGCAGTACTTC. Complete variable domain (other parts from reference TRBV2 and TRBJ2-5): EPEVTQTPSHQVTQMGQEVILRCVPISNHLYFYWYRQILGQKVEFLVSFYNNEISEKSEIFDDQFSVERPDGSNFTLKIRSTKLEDSAMYFCASGLAGTTREQYFGPGTRLLVL.

This clonotype was picked up many times. V usage is TRBV11-3 and J usage is TRBJ2-5; 9 bases match TRBD2. The CDR3 runs to 16 residues. CDR1 is SGHNT and CDR2 is YENEEA in the germline V gene. J was trimmed by 8 bases and V by 2 bases; bases with no gene match: 12. CDR3 bases: TGTGCCAGCAGCTTAATGACTAGCGGAGGCTCGGGAACCCAGTACTTC. Translated: CASSLMTSGGSGTQYF.

This clonotype was recorded at least ten times. This CDR3 is CASSFEANTEAFF. In DNA, the CDR3 is TGTGCCAGCAGTTTTGAAGCTAACACTGAAGCTTTCTTT. The genes are TRBV27 and TRBJ1-1; no definite D call. Germline assignment: CDR1 MNHEY and CDR2 SMNVEV (reference sequence). The V gene lost 3 bases and the J gene lost 2 bases, with 7 bases spanning the gap. The CDR3 has 13 amino acids.

This clonotype has more than one count but fewer than ten. The genes are TRBV25-1 and TRBJ2-4, with D uncertain. Germline loops: CDR1 MGHDK, CDR2 SYGVNS. The CDR3 length is 15 residues. V was trimmed by 4 bases and J by 1 base, leaving 11 bases between them. CDR3 nucleotide sequence: TGTGCCAGCAGTGTGGGCCGGCCGGCCAAAAACATTCAGTACTTC. Amino acids: CASSVGRPAKNIQYF.

This clonotype was observed at least ten times. This chain connects TRBV27 to TRBJ2-1; D gene uncertain. This CDR3 region has 11 residues. The V gene's germline CDR1 is MNHEY and CDR2 SMNVEV (reference sequence). V lost 3 bases and J lost 7, with 4 bases in between. The CDR3 loop reads CASSFWNEQFF. Here the CDR3 DNA reads TGTGCCAGCAGTTTTTGGAATGAGCAGTTCTTC.

This chain joins TRBV11-2 and TRBJ1-2, with TRBD1 identical over 7 bases. CDR3 size: 14 residues. Germline CDR1 is SGHAT and CDR2 is FQNNGV. The V segment lost 5 bases and the J segment 5 bases; nucleotides outside the gene matches: 8. The CDR3 is CASSTDRRRYGYTF. For the CDR3, the DNA is TGTGCCAGCAGCACGGACAGGAGGCGATATGGCTACACCTTC.

In this sample, this clonotype turned up many times. The chain joins TRBV7-9 to TRBJ2-7; D is ambiguous. From germline, CDR1 is SEHNR and CDR2 FQNEAQ (reference sequence). There are 14 residues in the CDR3. The germline V and J ends were trimmed by 2 bases and 9 bases, with 17 bases remaining between them. The CDR3 loop is CASSLSAGQSRQYF. The CDR3 coding sequence is TGTGCCAGCAGCTTATCTGCAGGCCAATCGAGGCAGTACTTC.

Many counts were recorded for this clonotype. The chain links TRBV28 to TRBJ2-3; D is uncertain. The ends were cut back, 5 bases at V and 2 bases at J, with 20 bases in the middle. CDR1 is MDHEN and CDR2 is SYDVKM in the germline V gene. This CDR3 region has 17 residues. The CDR3 loop reads CASSGPRFSTPTDTQYF. DNA of the CDR3: TGTGCCAGCAGTGGGCCGCGGTTCTCGACACCCACAGATACGCAGTATTTT.

This clonotype was counted ten times or more. The rearrangement uses TRBV19 and TRBJ2-1, with a tentative D call TRBD2 (6 bases). Trimming stripped 7 bases from V and 7 bases from J, with 23 bases between. This CDR3 has 16 residues. Per germline, CDR1 LNHDA and CDR2 SQIVND (reference sequence). This CDR3 is CASTNNVAGRRNEQFF. The CDR3 coding sequence is TGTGCCAGTACAAATAATGTGGCGGGAAGAAGGAATGAGCAGTTCTTC.